This T cell receptor (beta chain) was obtained from a study of blood T cell repertoires in COVID-19. The wider study: Samples came from the United States, Italy and Spain, spanning acute and convalescent COVID-19.

Points on this clone: The sample carries other DNA sequences with the same CDR3.

V lost 6 bases, J lost 0 bases, and 6 bases lay in between. The CDR3 is 12 amino acids. Looked up from germline, CDR1 is SGHTA and CDR2 is FQGNSA. In the original analysis: Quantification of nucleated cells was approximated via reference gene primer amplification. The method was immunoSEQ multiplex PCR; TCRdb's version includes in-frame clones alone and lacks a portion of them. V, J and clone size derive from that table, while D and trimming were established from the DNA sequence. The sample comprises about 110,000 clones, 82% of which are singletons, and approximately 15% rests with the top ten. The gene calls are TRBV7-2 and TRBJ2-7; the D is unclear. This TCR came from a woman aged 55-69 years with acute or convalescent COVID-19. Sequencing used peripheral blood. CDR3 loop: CASSYSSYEQYF. CDR3 nucleotide sequence: TGTGCCAGCAGTTACAGCTCCTACGAGCAGTACTTC.